The clone carrying this T cell receptor beta chain appeared once. Its antigen is undetermined. The data belong to a study of a mutant IDH1 vaccine in newly diagnosed glioma. Overall study: Males made up roughly 62% and females about 40% of treated patients, whose mean age was around 41 years.

The data were produced by immunoSEQ multiplex PCR, yet TCRdb's version contains in-frame clones alone and is incomplete. This sample has around 30,000 clones, with roughly 89% found just once. V shed 5 bases and J 1 base; nucleotides not matched to a gene: 14. The germline gives CDR1 LGHNA, CDR2 YNFKEQ. CDR3 size: 18 residues. As to time point: week 47, end of study. Vaccinated patients received 300 ug of mutant IDH1 20-mer peptide per dose, with topical imiquimod. The V gene is TRBV4-2, the J gene TRBJ2-7; 10 positions match TRBD1. The sequencing used PBMCs, collected from a glioma patient whose treatment included an IDH1 peptide vaccine. The TCR originated in a woman aged 30 to 39 with glioma. The CDR3: CASSASGTGEKGSYEQYF. CDR3 coding DNA: TGTGCCAGCAGCGCTTCCGGGACAGGGGAGAAGGGGTCCTACGAGCAGTACTTC.